The 19 T cell receptor beta chains given below trace back to one sample, sequenced in a study of blood T cell repertoires in COVID-19. The method was immunoSEQ multiplex PCR; TCRdb's version includes in-frame clones alone and lacks a portion of them. The sample has about 38,000 clones; 85% to 90% are singletons. Specimen: peripheral blood. The receptors shown here come from a man between 60 and 75 years old with active or convalescent COVID-19.

The chain combines TRBV2 with TRBJ1-3; a weak D match, TRBD1 (5 bases). V was clipped by 1 base and J by 2 bases, with 9 bases between them. This CDR3 contains 15 residues. Looked up from germline, CDR1 is SNHLY and CDR2 is FYNNEI. CDR3 DNA sequence: TGTGCCAGCAGTGAAGGGGGCCTTACTGGAAACACCATATATTTT. Encoded protein: CASSEGGLTGNTIYF. The entire variable domain, with the rest obtained from reference TRBV2 and TRBJ1-3, is as follows: EPEVTQTPSHQVTQMGQEVILRCVPISNHLYFYWYRQILGQKVEFLVSFYNNEISEKSEIFDDQFSVERPDGSNFTLKIRSTKLEDSAMYFCASSEGGLTGNTIYFGEGSWLTVV.

This chain connects TRBV5-4 to TRBJ2-5; 12 nucleotides align to TRBD2. The trim removed 4 bases at V and 4 bases at J, leaving 8 bases unmatched. From germline, CDR1 is SGHNT and CDR2 YYREEE (reference sequence). CDR3 length: 16 amino acids. CDR3 coding DNA: TGTGCCAGCAGCCCTGCTAGCGGGAGGGCTCCAGAGACCCAGTACTTC. Residues: CASSPASGRAPETQYF. The whole variable domain, remainder taken from reference TRBV5-4 and TRBJ2-5, is ETGVTQSPTHLIKTRGQQVTLRCSSQSGHNTVSWYQQALGQGPQFIFQYYREEENGRGNFPPRFSGLQFPNYSSELNVNALELDDSALYLCASSPASGRAPETQYFGPGTRLLVL.

The genes are TRBV19 and TRBJ2-7, with TRBD1 matching 7 bases. The CDR3 has 14 amino acids. Germline-derived CDR1 and CDR2 are LNHDA and SQIVND (reference sequence). The ends lost 7 bases at V and 6 bases at J; junction bases unmatched: 12. The CDR3 sequence: CASTRGGFGSEQYF. The CDR3 coding sequence is TGTGCCAGTACCCGAGGGGGCTTTGGGAGCGAGCAGTACTTC.

The chain has TRBV2 and TRBJ2-5, with unresolved D. Trimming removed 7 bases from V and 2 bases from J, with 5 bases in between. Germline V lookup: CDR1 SNHLY, CDR2 FYNNEI. The CDR3 runs 11 residues. CDR3 sequence reads: CASTLQETQYF. The CDR3 DNA sequence: TGTGCCAGCACCCTTCAAGAGACCCAGTACTTC.

The V gene is TRBV18, the J gene TRBJ1-5; TRBD1 matches at 11 bases. V dropped 5 bases and J dropped 5; count of bases not matched to a gene: 2. Germline-derived CDR1 and CDR2 are KGHSH and LQKENI. CDR3 length: 14 amino acids. CDR3 loop: CASSTGQGDQPQHF. In DNA form, the CDR3 reads TGTGCCAGCTCAACGGGACAGGGGGATCAGCCCCAGCATTTT.

The rearrangement uses TRBV6-5 and TRBJ2-1; 12 bases map to TRBD2. The CDR3 has 16 amino acids. Germline trimming cut 4 bases from V and 6 bases from J; bases unmatched to any gene: 7. Germline lookup yields CDR1 MNHEY and CDR2 SVGAGI. Here the CDR3 DNA reads TGTGCCAGCAGTTCCAGTGGGACTAGCGGGCTCAATGAGCAGTTCTTC. As protein: CASSSSGTSGLNEQFF.

The CDR3: CASSHLGVDTQYF. The DNA for the CDR3 is TGTGCCAGCAGCCATTTAGGGGTGGATACGCAGTATTTT. The genes are TRBV9 and TRBJ2-3, with D possibly matching TRBD1 (5 bases). This CDR3 spans 13 amino acids. V dropped 4 bases and J dropped 6 bases, with 12 bases sitting between them. Germline-derived CDR1 and CDR2 are SGDLS and YYNGEE.

This rearrangement joins TRBV19 to TRBJ1-4; D is unresolved. The CDR3 spans 14 residues. V gave up 9 bases and J gave up 0 bases, with 11 bases separating them. The germline gives CDR1 LNHDA, CDR2 SQIVND (reference sequence). CDR3 loop: CASNSFATNEKLFF. DNA for the CDR3: TGTGCCAGCAACAGCTTTGCAACTAATGAAAAACTGTTTTTT.

By share, this clone counts as medium-sized (0.01 to 0.1%). V and J are TRBV6-5 and TRBJ1-4; D is perhaps TRBD1 (5 bases). V shed 2 bases and J shed 11 bases, with 12 bases lying between them. The CDR3 is made up of 13 amino acids. Germline loops: CDR1 MNHEY, CDR2 SVGAGI. CDR3 loop: CASSYRQGVKLFF. The CDR3 nucleotides are TGTGCCAGCAGTTACCGCCAGGGTGTGAAACTGTTTTTT.

The genes are TRBV27 and TRBJ2-5; 10 bases line up with TRBD2. This CDR3 has 16 amino acids. Germline V gives CDR1 MNHEY, CDR2 SMNVEV (reference sequence). Trimming removed 3 bases from V and 4 bases from J; junction bases left unmatched: 8. The CDR3 nucleotides read TGTGCCAGCAGTTTTCTTAGCGGGAGGTTTGGAGAGACCCAGTACTTC. The encoded protein is CASSFLSGRFGETQYF.

The chain recombines TRBV25-1 with TRBJ2-1, with TRBD2 identical over 8 bases. Germline loops: CDR1 MGHDK, CDR2 SYGVNS. The trim removed 4 bases at V and 4 bases at J, leaving 3 bases unmatched. This CDR3 is 14 amino acids long. CDR3 in amino acids: CASSASGSYNEQFF. CDR3 nucleotides: TGTGCCAGCAGTGCGAGCGGGAGTTACAATGAGCAGTTCTTC.

The chain is built from TRBV3-1 (or the pseudogene TRBV3-2) and TRBJ2-7; 7 bases are a match to TRBD2. V dropped 5 bases and J dropped 0; count of bases not matched to a gene: 7. Germline V gives CDR1 LGHDT, CDR2 YNNKEL (reference sequence). The CDR3 is 15 amino acids. CDR3 DNA: TGTGCCAGCAGCAGACTTAGCGGGTACTCCTACGAGCAGTACTTC. The encoded protein is CASSRLSGYSYEQYF.

The V and J genes are TRBV28 and TRBJ1-2; a possible D gene is TRBD1 (5 bases). With 6 bases removed from V and 8 bases from J, the gap between germline ends came to 13 bases. CDR3 size: 12 residues. Germline values: CDR1 MDHEN, CDR2 SYDVKM. As DNA, the CDR3 is TGTGCCAGCAGAATGTCAGGGCTAGGCTACACCTTC. Translation: CASRMSGLGYTF.

The rearrangement joins TRBV29-1 to TRBJ1-2; D is ambiguous. The V end lost 4 bases, the J end lost 3 bases, and 12 bases lay between the germline ends. Germline V gene data show CDR1 as SQVTM and CDR2 as ANQGSEA. This CDR3 region has 13 residues. The CDR3 spells CSVGGPIDYGYTF. CDR3 sequence (DNA): TGCAGCGTTGGCGGGCCCATCGACTATGGCTACACCTTC.

The chain couples TRBV19 to TRBJ1-1; possibly TRBD1 for D (6 bases). The germline V gene encodes CDR1 LNHDA and CDR2 SQIVND (reference sequence). The germline V and J ends were trimmed by 5 bases and 1 base, with 11 bases remaining between them. The CDR3 is made up of 14 amino acids. In DNA form, the CDR3 reads TGTGCCAGTAGTGAACAGGGATGGAACACTGAAGCTTTCTTT. It translates to CASSEQGWNTEAFF.

In nucleotides, the CDR3 is TGTGCCAGCAGTTCCCTTGGGACAGGGGTGCACGAGCAGTACTTC. Its protein is CASSSLGTGVHEQYF. The rearrangement joins TRBV28 to TRBJ2-7, with 10 bases matching TRBD1. The CDR3 spans 15 residues. Germline V gene data show CDR1 as MDHEN and CDR2 as SYDVKM. Unmatched junction bases numbered 8, after V lost 4 bases and J lost 5 bases.

V and J are TRBV28 and TRBJ2-1, with D possibly matching TRBD1 (6 bases). The length of the CDR3 is 16 residues. Germline values: CDR1 MDHEN, CDR2 SYDVKM. V dropped 5 bases and J dropped 6 bases, with 20 bases sitting between them. CDR3 coding DNA: TGTGCCAGCAGTATGGTTACAGGGCTTCACCTCAATGAGCAGTTCTTC. Translated, it gives CASSMVTGLHLNEQFF.

V usage is TRBV19 and J usage is TRBJ2-1; TRBD2 matches at 8 bases. V gave up 2 bases and J gave up 0 bases; unmatched junction bases: 15. There are 20 residues in the CDR3. Germline CDR1 and CDR2: LNHDA and SQIVND (reference sequence). In nucleotides, the CDR3 is TGTGCCAGTAGTATAAGGGGACACCCGACTAGCGCGAGCTCCTACAATGAGCAGTTCTTC. Translated, it gives CASSIRGHPTSASSYNEQFF.

V and J are TRBV18 and TRBJ2-4; 9 nucleotides line up with TRBD2. This CDR3 has 15 residues. CDR1 KGHSH and CDR2 LQKENI come from the germline V gene. V lost 3 bases and J lost 5; bases outside the gene matches: 5. The CDR3 reads CASSPIASGENIQYF. The CDR3 region has the DNA TGTGCCAGCTCACCGATCGCTAGCGGGGAAAACATTCAGTACTTC. The whole variable domain, remainder taken from reference TRBV18 and TRBJ2-4, is NAGVMQNPRHLVRRRGQEARLRCSPMKGHSHVYWYRQLPEEGLKFMVYLQKENIIDESGMPKERFSAEFPKEGPSILRIQQVVRGDSAAYFCASSPIASGENIQYFGAGTRLSVL.